These T cell receptor beta chains were read from a single sample in a study of Tregs in tolerant kidney transplant recipients. Libraries were prepared by immunoSEQ multiplex PCR; TCRdb keeps only in-frame clonotypes and omits some of them. Of about 90,000 clones detected, approximately 93% appear once; the ten largest clones hold under 2%. Source: CD4+ T cells from blood (PBMCs), taken 12 months after the transplant. Receptor source: a human patient who received a combined kidney and bone marrow transplant. Some T cells may be graft donor cells. The CDR3 runs from the conserved cysteine through the conserved F or W. The order of the fields is V gene, clone size, J gene, D gene, CDR3 protein, CDR3 DNA. D genes are given only for firm matches. Part of the rows lack a size; the others show once, few, many or a class for expanded clones.

TRBV29-1	.	TRBJ2-3	TRBD1	CSVEDQTGGGFTQYF	TGCAGCGTTGAAGATCAGACAGGGGGGGGGTTTACGCAGTATTTT
TRBV19	.	TRBJ2-7	TRBD1	CASSIVRQGRLEQYF	TGTGCCAGTAGTATTGTCAGACAGGGTCGACTCGAGCAGTACTTC
TRBV15	.	TRBJ2-5	.	CATSRVTLQETQYF	TGTGCCACCAGCAGAGTGACATTGCAAGAGACCCAGTACTTC
TRBV18	.	TRBJ2-1	.	CASSPPVALNYNEQFF	TGTGCCAGCTCACCCCCAGTAGCCTTAAACTACAATGAGCAGTTCTTC
TRBV2	.	TRBJ2-3	TRBD2	CASSRDYPSTDTQYF	TGTGCCAGCAGTAGGGACTACCCTAGCACAGATACGCAGTATTTT
TRBV27	.	TRBJ2-5	TRBD1	CASSFKGQGLETQYF	TGTGCCAGCAGTTTTAAAGGACAGGGTTTAGAGACCCAGTACTTC
TRBV5-5	.	TRBJ2-1	TRBD2	CASRAPGTSGRNEQFF	TGTGCCAGCAGAGCTCCCGGGACTAGCGGGAGGAATGAGCAGTTCTTC
TRBV30	.	TRBJ1-4	TRBD1	CAWSQGQGAGEKLFF	TGTGCCTGGAGTCAGGGACAGGGGGCTGGTGAAAAACTGTTTTTT
TRBV15	.	TRBJ1-1	.	CATKRNTEAFF	TGTGCCACCAAGAGAAACACTGAAGCTTTCTTT
TRBV7-9	.	TRBJ1-3	.	CASSFTGLSGNTIYF	TGTGCCAGCAGCTTCACAGGCCTCTCTGGAAACACCATATATTTT
TRBV2	.	TRBJ2-7	.	CASSVGVLRPYEQYF	TGTGCCAGCAGTGTCGGGGTGCTACGTCCCTACGAGCAGTACTTC
TRBV14	.	TRBJ1-6	TRBD1	CASSQVTGGRSPLHF	TGTGCCAGCAGCCAAGTCACAGGGGGCCGTTCACCCCTCCACTTT
TRBV11-1	few	TRBJ1-6	TRBD1	CASSTRQGLESPLHF	TGTGCCAGCAGCACCCGACAGGGACTAGAATCACCCCTCCACTTT
TRBV9	.	TRBJ2-1	.	CASSVEQSGHNEQFF	TGTGCCAGCAGCGTAGAGCAGAGTGGGCACAATGAGCAGTTCTTC
TRBV5-1	.	TRBJ2-3	.	CASSLAFEPDTQYF	TGCGCCAGCAGCTTGGCCTTTGAGCCAGATACGCAGTATTTT
TRBV7-2	.	TRBJ1-6	.	CASSLAYDKHNSPLHF	TGTGCCAGCAGCTTAGCTTACGACAAACACAATTCACCCCTCCACTTT
TRBV4-2	.	TRBJ2-2	TRBD1	CASTDRDLTGELFF	TGTGCCAGCACCGACAGGGATCTAACCGGGGAGCTGTTTTTT
TRBV4-2	.	TRBJ2-2	.	CASSYEGGELFF	TGTGCCAGCAGTTACGAGGGAGGGGAGCTGTTTTTT
TRBV14	.	TRBJ1-2	TRBD1	CASSQDNRGGYGYTF	TGTGCCAGCAGCCAAGATAACAGGGGAGGATATGGCTACACCTTC
TRBV19	once	TRBJ2-3	.	CASNGAGLGDTQYF	TGTGCCAGTAATGGGGCAGGGCTGGGAGATACGCAGTATTTT
TRBV19	.	TRBJ1-1	TRBD1	CASSDRGFITEAFF	TGTGCCAGTAGCGACAGGGGGTTTATCACTGAAGCTTTCTTT
TRBV6-6	.	TRBJ2-7	.	CASSYSYSTYEQYF	TGTGCCAGCAGTTACTCGTACAGTACCTACGAGCAGTACTTC